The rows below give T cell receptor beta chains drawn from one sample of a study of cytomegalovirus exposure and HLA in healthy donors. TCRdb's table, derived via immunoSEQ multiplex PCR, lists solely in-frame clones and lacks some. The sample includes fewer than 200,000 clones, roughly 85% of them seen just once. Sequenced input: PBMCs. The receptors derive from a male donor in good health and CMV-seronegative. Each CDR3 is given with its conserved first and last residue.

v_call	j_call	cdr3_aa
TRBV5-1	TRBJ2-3	CASSDGLEGGTQYF
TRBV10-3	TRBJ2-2	CAISVKEHTGELFF
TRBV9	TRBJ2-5	CASSVAGETQYF
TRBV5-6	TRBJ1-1	CASSPPVNTEAFF
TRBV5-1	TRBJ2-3	CASSSGRQLISTDTQYF
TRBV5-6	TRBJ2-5	CASSSPSVPQETQYF
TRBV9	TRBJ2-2	CASSVAREGTGELFF
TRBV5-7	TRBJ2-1	CASSLVQAGSSPYNEQFF
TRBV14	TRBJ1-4	CASSPLAGGKLFF
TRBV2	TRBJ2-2	CASSEAASRGTGELFF
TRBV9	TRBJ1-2	CASSVGGDSQYTF
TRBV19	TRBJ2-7	CASSIGETGPHYEQYF
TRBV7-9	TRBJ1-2	CASSGQNLIGYTF
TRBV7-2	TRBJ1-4	CASSPSGRGEEKLFF
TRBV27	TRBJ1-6	CASSLGRSQGSSYNSPLHF